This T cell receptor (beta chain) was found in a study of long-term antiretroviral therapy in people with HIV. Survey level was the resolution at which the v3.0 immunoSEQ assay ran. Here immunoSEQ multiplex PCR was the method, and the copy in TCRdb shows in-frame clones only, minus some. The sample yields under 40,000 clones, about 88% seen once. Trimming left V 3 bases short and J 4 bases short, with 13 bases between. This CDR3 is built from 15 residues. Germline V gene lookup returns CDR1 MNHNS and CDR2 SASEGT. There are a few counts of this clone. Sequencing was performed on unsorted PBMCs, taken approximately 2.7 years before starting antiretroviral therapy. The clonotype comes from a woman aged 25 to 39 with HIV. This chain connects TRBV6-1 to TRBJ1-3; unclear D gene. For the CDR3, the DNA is TGTGCCAGCAGTGATATAGGGTTTACAGGAAACACCATATATTTT. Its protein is CASSDIGFTGNTIYF.